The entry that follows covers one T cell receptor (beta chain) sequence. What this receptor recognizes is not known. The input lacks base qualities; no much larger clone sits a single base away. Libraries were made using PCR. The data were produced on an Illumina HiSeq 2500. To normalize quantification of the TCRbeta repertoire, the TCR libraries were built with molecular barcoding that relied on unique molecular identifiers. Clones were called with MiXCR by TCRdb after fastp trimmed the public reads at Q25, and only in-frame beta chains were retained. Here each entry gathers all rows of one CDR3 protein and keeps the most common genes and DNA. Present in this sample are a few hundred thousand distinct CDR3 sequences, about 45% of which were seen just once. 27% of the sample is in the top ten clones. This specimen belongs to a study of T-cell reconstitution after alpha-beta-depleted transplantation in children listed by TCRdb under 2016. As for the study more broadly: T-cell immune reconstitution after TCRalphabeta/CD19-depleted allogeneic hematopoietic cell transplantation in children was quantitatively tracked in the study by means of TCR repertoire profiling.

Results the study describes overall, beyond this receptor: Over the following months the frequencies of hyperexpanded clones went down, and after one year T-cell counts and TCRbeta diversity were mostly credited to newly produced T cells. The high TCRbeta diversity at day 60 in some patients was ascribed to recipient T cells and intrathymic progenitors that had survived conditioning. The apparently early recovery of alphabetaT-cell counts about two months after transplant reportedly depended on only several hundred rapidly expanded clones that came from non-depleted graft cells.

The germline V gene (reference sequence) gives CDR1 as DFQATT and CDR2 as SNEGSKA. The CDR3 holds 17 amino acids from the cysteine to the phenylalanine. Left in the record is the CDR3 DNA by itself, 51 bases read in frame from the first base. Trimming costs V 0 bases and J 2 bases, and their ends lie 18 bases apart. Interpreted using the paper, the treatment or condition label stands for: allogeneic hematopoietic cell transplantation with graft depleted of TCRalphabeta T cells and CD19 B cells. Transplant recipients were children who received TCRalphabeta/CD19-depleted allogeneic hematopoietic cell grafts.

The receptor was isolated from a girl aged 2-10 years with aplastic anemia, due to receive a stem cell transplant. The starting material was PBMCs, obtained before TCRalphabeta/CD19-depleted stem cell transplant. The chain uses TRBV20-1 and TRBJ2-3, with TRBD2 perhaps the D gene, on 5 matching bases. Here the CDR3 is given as CSARELAGDSHTDTQYF. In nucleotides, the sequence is TGCAGTGCTAGAGAACTCGCGGGCGACTCTCACACAGATACGCAGTATTTT.